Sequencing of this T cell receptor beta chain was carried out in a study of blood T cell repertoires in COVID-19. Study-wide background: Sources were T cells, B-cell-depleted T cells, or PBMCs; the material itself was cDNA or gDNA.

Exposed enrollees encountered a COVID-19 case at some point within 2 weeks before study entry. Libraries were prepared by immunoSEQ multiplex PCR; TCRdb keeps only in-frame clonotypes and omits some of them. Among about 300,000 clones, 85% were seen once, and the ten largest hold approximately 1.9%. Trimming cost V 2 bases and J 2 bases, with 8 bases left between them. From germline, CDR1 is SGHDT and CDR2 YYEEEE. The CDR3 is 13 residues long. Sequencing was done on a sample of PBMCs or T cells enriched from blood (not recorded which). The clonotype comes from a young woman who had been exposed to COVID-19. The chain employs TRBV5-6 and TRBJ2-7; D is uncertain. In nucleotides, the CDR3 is TGTGCCAGCAGCTTCCTAAGAGCCTACGAGCAGTACTTC. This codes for CASSFLRAYEQYF.